These 30 T cell receptor beta chains came from one sample sequenced in a study of shared clonotypes between healthy human individuals. TCRdb keeps only in-frame clones here, not all; method: immunoSEQ multiplex PCR. The table has a few hundred thousand clones, roughly three quarters seen once. The sample was PBMCs. These receptor sequences come from a woman in her forties in good health. Some clones in this sample may be carry-over from other donors' samples.

This chain links TRBV2 with TRBJ1-4; D is ambiguous. Trimming removed 1 base from V and 8 bases from J, with 14 bases in between. The length of the CDR3 is 15 residues. The germline V gene has CDR1 SNHLY and CDR2 FYNNEI. The CDR3 bases are TGTGCCAGCAGTGAAGGGGCCCCCTTAAGCGAAAAACTGTTTTTT. Translating it yields CASSEGAPLSEKLFF.

Remarks on this clone: With a far larger clone one base away, a read error is the likely cause. The chain has TRBV7-9 and TRBJ2-7; D gene unclear. V lost 4 bases to trimming and J lost 3 bases, with 10 bases between them. The germline V gene has CDR1 SEHNR and CDR2 FQNEAQ (reference sequence). The CDR3 is made up of 13 amino acids. CDR3 residues: CASSSVRLYEQYF. CDR3 DNA sequence: TGTGCCAGCAGCTCTGTACGACTCTACGAGCAGTACTTC.

The chain carries TRBV4-1 and TRBJ2-1; no firm D call. Trimming pared 4 bases from V and 0 bases from J, leaving 13 bases between. The CDR3 totals 16 residues. Looked up from germline, CDR1 is MGHRA and CDR2 is YSYEKL. The CDR3: CASSPHALGSYNEQFF. The CDR3 DNA is TGCGCCAGCAGCCCCCATGCACTTGGCTCCTACAATGAGCAGTTCTTC.

On this clone itself: This likely traces to a read error, being one base from a far larger clone. CDR3 in DNA: TGCAGCGTTTTGCGACAGGGAAGTAATGGGCAGTTCTTC. This translates into CSVLRQGSNGQFF. The chain recombines TRBV29-1 with TRBJ2-1; 7 positions agree with TRBD1. Germline lookup yields CDR1 SQVTM and CDR2 ANQGSEA. The CDR3 contains 13 residues.

The V and J genes are TRBV9 and TRBJ1-2; possibly TRBD1 for D (6 bases). Germline lookup yields CDR1 SGDLS and CDR2 YYNGEE. This CDR3 has 13 residues. Trimming left V 3 bases short and J 5 bases short, with 11 bases between. The CDR3: CASSGGTKYGYTF. In nucleotides, the CDR3 is TGTGCCAGCAGCGGGGGGACAAAATATGGCTACACCTTC.

The chain has TRBV7-3 and TRBJ2-7; possible D gene TRBD1, 6 bases. The germline V gene encodes CDR1 SGHTA and CDR2 FQGTGA. The germline V and J ends were trimmed by 3 bases and 2 bases, with 14 bases remaining between them. This CDR3 is 15 amino acids long. This CDR3 is CASSLWHGGPYEQYF. CDR3 DNA: TGTGCCAGCAGCTTGTGGCATGGGGGCCCCTACGAGCAGTACTTC.

This chain links TRBV28 with TRBJ1-5; D call uncertain. From germline, CDR1 is MDHEN and CDR2 SYDVKM. The CDR3 is made up of 12 amino acids. V shed 3 bases and J shed 7 bases, with 7 bases lying between them. CDR3 loop: CASSFYPQPQHF. CDR3 nucleotide sequence: TGTGCCAGCAGTTTTTATCCACAGCCCCAGCATTTT.

This clone was seen a handful of times. The V and J genes are TRBV11-1 and TRBJ1-5, with D perhaps matching TRBD1 (6 bases). Germline assignment: CDR1 SGHAT and CDR2 FQDESV (reference sequence). V lost 6 bases and J 4 bases, leaving 10 bases between the germline ends. This CDR3 is 13 amino acids long. The CDR3 protein is CASSVDRNQPQHF. For the CDR3, the DNA is TGTGCCAGCAGTGTGGACAGAAATCAGCCCCAGCATTTT.

This chain connects TRBV27 to TRBJ2-5, with D possibly matching TRBD2 (6 bases). CDR1 and CDR2 from the germline V gene are MNHEY and SMNVEV (reference sequence). Trimming removed 4 bases at V and 0 bases at J, with 15 bases between. The CDR3 runs to 16 residues. The CDR3 region has the DNA TGTGCCAGCAGTTCCTGGAGGGCCGGTGACCAAGAGACCCAGTACTTC. It encodes CASSSWRAGDQETQYF.

As for this clone: This is likely an artifact of a read error, given a far larger clone one base away. Likely a read error: the CDR3 ends without its conserved phenylalanine or tryptophan. The V gene is TRBV29-1, the J gene TRBJ1-5, with 9 bases aligning to TRBD1. The CDR3 runs 13 residues. V lost 7 bases to trimming and J lost 3 bases; unmatched junction nucleotides: 4. Germline CDR1 and CDR2: SQVTM and ANQGSEA. CDR3: CSAGTGNNQPQHS. CDR3 DNA sequence: TGCAGCGCCGGGACAGGGAACAATCAGCCCCAGCATTCT.

This clone appeared many times. The genes are TRBV9 and TRBJ2-5; TRBD1 matches at 9 bases. This CDR3 spans 16 amino acids. Germline values: CDR1 SGDLS, CDR2 YYNGEE. The V gene end was trimmed by 3 bases and the J gene end by 2 bases; junction bases not matched to a gene: 8. The CDR3 here is CASSASGQGQQETQYF. CDR3 sequence (DNA): TGTGCCAGCAGCGCCTCGGGACAGGGACAACAAGAGACCCAGTACTTC.

This chain links TRBV11-1 with TRBJ2-3; perhaps TRBD2 as D (6 bases). The CDR3 is 15 amino acids. V was shortened by 5 bases and J by 2 bases, with 14 bases between the two germline ends. CDR1 is SGHAT, CDR2 FQDESV, per germline (reference sequence). The CDR3 is CASSPGGSSTDTQYF. Here the CDR3 DNA reads TGTGCCAGCAGCCCCGGGGGTAGCTCCACAGATACGCAGTATTTT. Using reference TRBV11-1 and TRBJ2-3 for the parts outside the CDR3, the full variable domain is EAEVAQSPRYKITEKSQAVAFWCDPISGHATLYWYRQILGQGPELLVQFQDESVVDDSQLPKDRFSAERLKGVDSTLKIQPAELGDSAMYLCASSPGGSSTDTQYFGPGTRLTVL.

The chain combines TRBV19 with TRBJ1-5, with a tentative D call TRBD1 (6 bases). The CDR3 length is 16 residues. V was cut by 5 bases and J by 1 base, with 15 bases left in between. The germline CDR1 and CDR2 sequences are LNHDA and SQIVND (reference sequence). DNA for the CDR3: TGTGCCAGTAGTGTTTACAGGGCGGAGAGCAATCAGCCCCAGCATTTT. Its protein product is CASSVYRAESNQPQHF. Together with reference TRBV19 and TRBJ1-5, the CDR3 gives the full variable domain: DGGITQSPKYLFRKEGQNVTLSCEQNLNHDAMYWYRQDPGQGLRLIYYSQIVNDFQKGDIAEGYSVSREKKESFPLTVTSAQKNPTAFYLCASSVYRAESNQPQHFGDGTRLSIL.

This clone was counted between two and nine times. CDR3 residues: CATENRTLLGYGYTF. The CDR3 DNA follows: TGTGCCACCGAGAACAGGACCCTCTTGGGCTATGGCTACACCTTC. The chain couples TRBV28 to TRBJ1-2; the D gene is possibly TRBD1 (5 bases). V lost 10 bases and J 4 bases, leaving 22 bases between the germline ends. Germline V gene lookup returns CDR1 MDHEN and CDR2 SYDVKM. The CDR3 length is 15 residues.

The chain has TRBV27 and TRBJ2-1; D is possibly TRBD2 (5 bases). This CDR3 is built from 13 residues. The V end was cut by 5 bases, the J end by 7 bases, with 12 bases between. CDR1 is MNHEY and CDR2 is SMNVEV in the germline V gene (reference sequence). The DNA for the CDR3 is TGTGCCAGCAGTCCCAGGACTGGGAATGAGCAGTTCTTC. Translated, it gives CASSPRTGNEQFF.

A few counts support this clone. The V and J genes are TRBV7-8 and TRBJ2-7; 9 nucleotides line up with TRBD1. After removal of 5 bases from V and 4 bases from J, the junction contained 6 bases not matched to a gene. Per germline, CDR1 SGHVS and CDR2 FQNEAQ. This CDR3 comprises 14 residues. DNA for the CDR3: TGTGCCAGCAGCCCCCGGACAGGGGAGTACGAGCAGTACTTC. Translating it yields CASSPRTGEYEQYF.

The CDR3 reads CASSVGNEQYF. CDR3 in DNA: TGTGCCAGCAGTGTGGGGAACGAGCAGTACTTC. This rearrangement joins TRBV6-1 to TRBJ2-7; D is unclear. V lost 4 bases and J 5 bases, leaving 6 bases between the germline ends. From germline, CDR1 is MNHNS and CDR2 SASEGT. The CDR3 consists of 11 residues.

This rearrangement joins TRBV27 to TRBJ2-1; D not certain. CDR3 length: 15 amino acids. V was trimmed by 2 bases and J by 0 bases, leaving 8 bases between them. Germline loops: CDR1 MNHEY, CDR2 SMNVEV (reference sequence). CDR3 loop: CASSLLQRSYNEQFF. Written as DNA, the CDR3 is TGTGCCAGCAGTTTACTACAGCGCTCCTACAATGAGCAGTTCTTC.

This rearrangement joins TRBV5-1 to TRBJ2-7; possibly TRBD1 or TRBD2 for D (6 bases each). The CDR3 has 17 residues. The V gene's germline CDR1 is SGHRS and CDR2 YFSETQ. V lost 4 bases to trimming and J lost 3 bases, with 23 bases between them. The CDR3 coding sequence is TGCGCCAGCAGCCCAACCCTGGCTGGGGGGCCGGGCTACGAGCAGTACTTC. This encodes CASSPTLAGGPGYEQYF.

The V call is TRBV4-3, the J call TRBJ2-6; 7 nucleotides agree with TRBD1. The length of the CDR3 is 15 residues. The germline V gene encodes CDR1 LGHNA and CDR2 YSLEER. Germline trimming cut 1 base from V and 3 bases from J; bases unmatched to any gene: 0. CDR3 residues: CASSQGQGGANVLTF. CDR3 sequence (DNA): TGCGCCAGCAGCCAAGGACAGGGTGGGGCCAACGTCCTGACTTTC.

The chain uses TRBV28 and TRBJ1-5; D is uncertain. Germline V gives CDR1 MDHEN, CDR2 SYDVKM. CDR3 length: 11 amino acids. The V and J ends lost 7 bases and 4 bases respectively, with 5 bases between them. For the CDR3, the DNA is TGTGCCAGCACCTCGAATCAGCCCCAGCATTTT. It encodes CASTSNQPQHF.

J is TRBJ2-2 and V is TRBV29-1; D uncertain. This CDR3 comprises 12 residues. The V end was cut by 3 bases, the J end by 5 bases, with 7 bases between. Germline V gives CDR1 SQVTM, CDR2 ANQGSEA. CDR3 in DNA: TGCAGCGTTGACGGCGTAACCGGGGAGCTGTTTTTT. This gives the protein CSVDGVTGELFF.

This clone was detected only a few times. The V gene is TRBV14, the J gene TRBJ2-5; TRBD1 might be the D (6 bases). Germline assignment: CDR1 SGHDN and CDR2 FVKESK. This CDR3 has 17 amino acids. V dropped 0 bases and J dropped 9 bases, with 23 bases sitting between them. The CDR3 loop is CASSQDNKDPRGRAQYF. The CDR3 region has the DNA TGTGCCAGCAGCCAAGATAACAAGGATCCCAGGGGCCGAGCCCAGTACTTC. Full variable domain (outside the CDR3, taken from reference TRBV14 and TRBJ2-5): EAGVTQFPSHSVIEKGQTVTLRCDPISGHDNLYWYRRVMGKEIKFLLHFVKESKQDESGMPNNRFLAERTGGTYSTLKVQPAELEDSGVYFCASSQDNKDPRGRAQYFGPGTRLLVL.

The chain employs TRBV10-3 and TRBJ2-2, with 10 bases fitting TRBD2. Germline V lookup: CDR1 ENHRY, CDR2 SYGVKD. J was trimmed by 1 base and V by 6 bases; bases with no gene match: 5. This CDR3 comprises 16 residues. DNA for the CDR3: TGTGCCATCAGCGAAAGACTAGCGGGGAACACCGGGGAGCTGTTTTTT. This gives the protein CAISERLAGNTGELFF.

This chain links TRBV10-3 with TRBJ2-7, with TRBD1 as a possible D gene (5 bases). The V and J ends lost 3 bases and 5 bases respectively, with 14 bases between them. CDR3 length: 14 residues. The V gene's germline CDR1 is ENHRY and CDR2 SYGVKD. The CDR3 here is CAISERGIGDEQYF. CDR3 coding DNA: TGTGCCATCAGTGAAAGGGGAATAGGGGACGAGCAGTACTTC.

The V gene is TRBV5-1, the J gene TRBJ2-1; 8 positions agree with TRBD2. The CDR3 extends over 15 amino acids. Per germline, CDR1 SGHRS and CDR2 YFSETQ. Germline trimming cut 4 bases from V and 7 bases from J; bases unmatched to any gene: 10. In DNA form, the CDR3 reads TGCGCCAGCAGCCTGATAGGGACTAGTTCTAATGAGCAGTTCTTC. As protein: CASSLIGTSSNEQFF.

The chain joins TRBV11-2 to TRBJ1-1; D ambiguous. The CDR3 covers 14 residues. The V gene's germline CDR1 is SGHAT and CDR2 FQNNGV. The V end was cut by 1 base, the J end by 1 base, with 7 bases between. The CDR3 DNA sequence: TGTGCCAGCAGCTTAGTCAGGAGGAACACTGAAGCTTTCTTT. Amino acids: CASSLVRRNTEAFF.

Details on this clone: A far bigger clonotype differs at one base, so this is likely a read error. The sample has other DNA sequences that encode this CDR3 too. The chain uses TRBV2 and TRBJ2-7; 9 nucleotides match TRBD1. V lost 6 bases to trimming and J lost 0 bases; unmatched junction nucleotides: 6. The germline V gene has CDR1 SNHLY and CDR2 FYNNEI. CDR3 size: 15 residues. The chain's CDR3 is CASSGDRASSYEQYF. CDR3 sequence (DNA): TGTGCCAGCAGCGGGGACAGGGCGAGCTCCTACGAGCAGTACTTC.

The chain uses TRBV7-3 and TRBJ2-2, with no clear D. The CDR3 loop spans 15 amino acids. The germline V gene encodes CDR1 SGHTA and CDR2 FQGTGA. V lost 5 bases, J lost 1 base, and 11 bases lay in between. This chain's CDR3 is CASSLQGWNTGELFF. In DNA, the CDR3 is TGTGCCAGCAGCCTACAAGGGTGGAACACCGGGGAGCTGTTTTTT.

The rearrangement joins TRBV18 to TRBJ1-3; the D gene is possibly TRBD1 (5 bases). The CDR3 runs to 15 residues. Germline V gene sequence: CDR1 KGHSH, CDR2 LQKENI. The V gene lost 0 bases and the J gene lost 5 bases, with 11 bases spanning the gap. CDR3 region: CASSPPSRQRNTIYF. The CDR3 DNA sequence: TGTGCCAGCTCACCACCGAGTAGACAGAGAAACACCATATATTTT.